This TCR beta chain was sequenced for a study of cytomegalovirus exposure and HLA in healthy donors. As for the study in general: Some 180 million T cells yielded 117 million unique TCR beta sequences in earlier analysis.

Study-level points and caveats: Usually a TCR sequence was rare, but some public TCRs were found in many donors. In a later analysis, a missense DCLRE1C variant was linked to TCR beta V- and J-gene trimming.

In the PCR, 60 Vbeta and 13 Jbeta primers were used. TCRdb's copy holds only in-frame clones and misses some; the assay was immunoSEQ multiplex PCR. The listing contains 80,000 to 100,000 clones. A remark on this clone: Its antigen remains unknown.

All the people who gave samples were healthy bone marrow donors. Germline assignment: CDR1 MNHEY and CDR2 SVGAGI. The length of the CDR3 is 15 residues. This clonotype was sampled from a woman in her twenties or thirties in good health and CMV-seronegative. The rearrangement joins TRBV6-5 to TRBJ2-5; a possible D gene is TRBD1 (5 bases). TRBJ2-7 matches the DNA end more closely, so the J call is doubtful. The specimen sequenced was PBMCs. This CDR3 reads CASSYSAQASYEQYF. The CDR3 DNA reads as TGTGCCAGCAGTTACTCGGCACAGGCGTCCTACGAGCAGTACTTC.